This T cell receptor (beta chain) was identified in a study of T cells after yellow fever vaccination. The wider study: SMART-Seq v4 Ultra Low Input handled preparation of low-cell-number fractions.

TCRdb re-called the 5' RACE reads with MiXCR, one entry per CDR3 protein. The sample has some 300,000 distinct CDR3 sequences; 8.7% are singletons. The CDR3 runs 13 residues. CDR1 is MGHRA, CDR2 YSYEKL, per germline. Between the trimmed V and J ends, which lost 3 bases and 1 base, there was a span of 6 bases. This clonotype occurred many times. This specimen consisted of CD4+ T cells sorted from PBMCs, obtained 5 days after the yellow fever booster vaccination. The chain uses TRBV4-1 and TRBJ1-1; D ambiguous. The sequence was obtained from a man between 18 and 29 years old who received the YFV17D yellow fever vaccine. The DNA of the CDR3 is TGCGCCAGCAGCCAGACCGCGAACACTGAAGCTTTCTTT. This translates into CASSQTANTEAFF.